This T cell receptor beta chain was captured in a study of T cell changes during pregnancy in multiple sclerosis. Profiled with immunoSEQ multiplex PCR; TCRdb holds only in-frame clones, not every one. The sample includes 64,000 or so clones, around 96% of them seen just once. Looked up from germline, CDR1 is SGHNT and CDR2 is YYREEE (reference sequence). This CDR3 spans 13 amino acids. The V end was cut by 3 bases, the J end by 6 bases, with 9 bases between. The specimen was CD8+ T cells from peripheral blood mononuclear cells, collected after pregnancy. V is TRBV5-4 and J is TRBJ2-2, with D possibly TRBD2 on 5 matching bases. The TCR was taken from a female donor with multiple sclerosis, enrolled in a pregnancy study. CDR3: CASSSPAAGELFF. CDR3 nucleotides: TGTGCCAGCAGCTCACCAGCGGCCGGGGAGCTGTTTTTT.